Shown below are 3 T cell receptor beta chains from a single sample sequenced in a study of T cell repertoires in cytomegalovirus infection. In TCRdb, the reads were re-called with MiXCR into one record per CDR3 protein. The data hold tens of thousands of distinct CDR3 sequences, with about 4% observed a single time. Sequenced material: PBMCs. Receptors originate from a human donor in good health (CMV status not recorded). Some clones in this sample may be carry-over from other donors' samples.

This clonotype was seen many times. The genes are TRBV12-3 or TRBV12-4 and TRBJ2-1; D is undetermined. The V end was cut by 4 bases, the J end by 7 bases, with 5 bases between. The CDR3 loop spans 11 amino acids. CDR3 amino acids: CASSWRNEQFF. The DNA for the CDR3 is TGTGCCAGCAGTTGGAGAAATGAGCAGTTCTTC.

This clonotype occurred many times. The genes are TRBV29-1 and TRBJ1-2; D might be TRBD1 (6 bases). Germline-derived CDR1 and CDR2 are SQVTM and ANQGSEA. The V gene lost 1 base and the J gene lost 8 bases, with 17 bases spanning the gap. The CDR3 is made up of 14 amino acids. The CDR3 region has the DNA TGCAGCGTTGAAGGCCTGACAGGCCCCGGGGGCTACACCTTC. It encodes CSVEGLTGPGGYTF.

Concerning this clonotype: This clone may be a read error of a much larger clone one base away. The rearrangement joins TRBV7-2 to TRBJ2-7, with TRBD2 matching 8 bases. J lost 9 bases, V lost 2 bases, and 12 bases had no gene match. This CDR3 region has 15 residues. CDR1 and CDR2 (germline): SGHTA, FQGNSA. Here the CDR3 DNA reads TGTGCCAGCAGCTTAAATGCGGGGGGACGTTACATGCAGTACTTC. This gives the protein CASSLNAGGRYMQYF.